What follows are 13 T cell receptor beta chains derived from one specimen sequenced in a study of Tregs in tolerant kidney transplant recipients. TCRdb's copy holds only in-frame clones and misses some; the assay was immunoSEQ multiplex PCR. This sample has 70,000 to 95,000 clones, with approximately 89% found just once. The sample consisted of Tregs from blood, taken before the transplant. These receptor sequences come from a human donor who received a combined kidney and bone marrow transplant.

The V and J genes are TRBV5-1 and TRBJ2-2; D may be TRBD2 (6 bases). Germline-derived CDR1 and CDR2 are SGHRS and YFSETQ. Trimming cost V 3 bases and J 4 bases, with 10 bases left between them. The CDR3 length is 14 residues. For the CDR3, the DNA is TGCGCCAGCAGCTCGGAGGGTAGCACCGGGGAGCTGTTTTTT. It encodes CASSSEGSTGELFF. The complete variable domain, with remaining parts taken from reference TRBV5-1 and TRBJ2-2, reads KAGVTQTPRYLIKTRGQQVTLSCSPISGHRSVSWYQQTPGQGLQFLFEYFSETQRNKGNFPGRFSGRQFSNSRSEMNVSTLELGDSALYLCASSSEGSTGELFFGEGSRLTVL.

The CDR3 reads CASSPTGTSGTDTQYF. CDR3 DNA sequence: TGTGCCAGCTCACCTACCGGGACTAGCGGCACAGATACGCAGTATTTT. This rearrangement joins TRBV18 to TRBJ2-3; 10 nucleotides align to TRBD2. V lost 3 bases and J lost 1; bases outside the gene matches: 4. This CDR3 region has 16 residues. The V gene's germline CDR1 is KGHSH and CDR2 LQKENI. Looking up the rest from reference TRBV18 and TRBJ2-3 gives the full variable domain: NAGVMQNPRHLVRRRGQEARLRCSPMKGHSHVYWYRQLPEEGLKFMVYLQKENIIDESGMPKERFSAEFPKEGPSILRIQQVVRGDSAAYFCASSPTGTSGTDTQYFGPGTRLTVL.

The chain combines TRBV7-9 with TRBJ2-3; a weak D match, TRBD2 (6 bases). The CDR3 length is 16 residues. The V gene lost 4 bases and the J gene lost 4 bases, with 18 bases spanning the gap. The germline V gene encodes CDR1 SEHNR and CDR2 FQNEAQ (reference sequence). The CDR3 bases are TGTGCCAGCAGCTCACTGGGAACTAGCAATTCAGATACGCAGTATTTT. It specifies CASSSLGTSNSDTQYF.

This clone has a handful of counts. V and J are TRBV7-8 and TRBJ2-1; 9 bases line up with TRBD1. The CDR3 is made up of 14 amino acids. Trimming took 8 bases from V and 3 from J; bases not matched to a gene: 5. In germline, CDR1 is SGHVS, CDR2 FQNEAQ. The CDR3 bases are TGTGCCAGCCTAGTGACAGGGGGCTACAATGAGCAGTTCTTC. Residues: CASLVTGGYNEQFF.

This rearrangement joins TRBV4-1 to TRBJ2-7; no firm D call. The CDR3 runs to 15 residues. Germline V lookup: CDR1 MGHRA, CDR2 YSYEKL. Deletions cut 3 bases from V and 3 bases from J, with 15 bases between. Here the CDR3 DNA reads TGCGCCAGCAGCCAGGTACAATCTCTCAACTACGAGCAGTACTTC. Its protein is CASSQVQSLNYEQYF.

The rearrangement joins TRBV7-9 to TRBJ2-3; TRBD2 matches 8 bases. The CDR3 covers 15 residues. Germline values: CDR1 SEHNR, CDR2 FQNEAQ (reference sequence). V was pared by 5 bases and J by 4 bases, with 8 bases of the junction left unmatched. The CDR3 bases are TGTGCCAGCAGCCGGGGGACTAGTTTGGCAGATACGCAGTATTTT. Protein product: CASSRGTSLADTQYF.

CDR3 amino acids: CASSFSGRSTGELFF. The CDR3 nucleotides read TGTGCCAGCAGCTTTAGCGGGAGATCCACCGGGGAGCTGTTTTTT. V is TRBV7-6 and J is TRBJ2-2; 9 bases are a match to TRBD2. J lost 4 bases, V lost 3 bases, and 3 bases had no gene match. The CDR3 runs 15 residues. In germline, CDR1 is SGHVS, CDR2 FNYEAQ.

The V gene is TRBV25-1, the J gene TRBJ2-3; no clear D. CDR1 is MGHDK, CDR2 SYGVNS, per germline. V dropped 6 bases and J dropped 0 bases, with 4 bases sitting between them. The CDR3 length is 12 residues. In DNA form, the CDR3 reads TGTGCCAGCAGCAAAAGCACAGATACGCAGTATTTT. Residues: CASSKSTDTQYF.

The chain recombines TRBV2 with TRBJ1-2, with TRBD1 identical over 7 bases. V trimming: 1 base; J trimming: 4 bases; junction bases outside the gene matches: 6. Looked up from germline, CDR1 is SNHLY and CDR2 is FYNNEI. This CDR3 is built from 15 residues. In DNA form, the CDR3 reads TGTGCCAGCAGTGAAGACAGGGGCCTCACCTATGGCTACACCTTC. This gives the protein CASSEDRGLTYGYTF.

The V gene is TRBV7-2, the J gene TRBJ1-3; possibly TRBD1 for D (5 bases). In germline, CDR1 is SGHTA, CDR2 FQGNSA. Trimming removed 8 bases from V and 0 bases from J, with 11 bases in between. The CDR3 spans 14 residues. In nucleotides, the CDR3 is TGTGCCAGCGGCACAGGCGGCTCTGGAAACACCATATATTTT. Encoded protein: CASGTGGSGNTIYF. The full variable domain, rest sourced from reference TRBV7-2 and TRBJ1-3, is GAGVSQSPSNKVTEKGKDVELRCDPISGHTALYWYRQSLGQGLEFLIYFQGNSAPDKSGLPSDRFSAERTGGSVSTLTIQRTQQEDSAVYLCASGTGGSGNTIYFGEGSWLTVV.

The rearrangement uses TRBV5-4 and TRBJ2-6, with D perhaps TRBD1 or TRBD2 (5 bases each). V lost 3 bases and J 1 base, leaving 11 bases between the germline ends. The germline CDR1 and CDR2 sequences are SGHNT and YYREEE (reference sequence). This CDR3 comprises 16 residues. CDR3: CASSSGRGSGANVLTF. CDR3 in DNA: TGTGCCAGCAGCTCGGGACGTGGGTCTGGGGCCAACGTCCTGACTTTC.

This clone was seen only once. The CDR3 region is CASSLSEGTGELFF. The CDR3 nucleotides read TGTGCCAGCAGCTTAAGCGAAGGGACCGGGGAGCTGTTTTTT. V is TRBV7-3 and J is TRBJ2-2; D remains ambiguous. V lost 1 base to trimming and J lost 5 bases, with 8 bases between them. Looked up from germline, CDR1 is SGHTA and CDR2 is FQGTGA. This CDR3 is built from 14 residues.

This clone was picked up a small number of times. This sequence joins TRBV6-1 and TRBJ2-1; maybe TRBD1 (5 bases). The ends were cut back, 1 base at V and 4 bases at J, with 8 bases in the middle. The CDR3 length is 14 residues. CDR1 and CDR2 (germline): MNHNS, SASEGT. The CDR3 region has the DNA TGTGCCAGCAGTGAAGTTGCAGGGTACAATGAGCAGTTCTTC. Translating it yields CASSEVAGYNEQFF.